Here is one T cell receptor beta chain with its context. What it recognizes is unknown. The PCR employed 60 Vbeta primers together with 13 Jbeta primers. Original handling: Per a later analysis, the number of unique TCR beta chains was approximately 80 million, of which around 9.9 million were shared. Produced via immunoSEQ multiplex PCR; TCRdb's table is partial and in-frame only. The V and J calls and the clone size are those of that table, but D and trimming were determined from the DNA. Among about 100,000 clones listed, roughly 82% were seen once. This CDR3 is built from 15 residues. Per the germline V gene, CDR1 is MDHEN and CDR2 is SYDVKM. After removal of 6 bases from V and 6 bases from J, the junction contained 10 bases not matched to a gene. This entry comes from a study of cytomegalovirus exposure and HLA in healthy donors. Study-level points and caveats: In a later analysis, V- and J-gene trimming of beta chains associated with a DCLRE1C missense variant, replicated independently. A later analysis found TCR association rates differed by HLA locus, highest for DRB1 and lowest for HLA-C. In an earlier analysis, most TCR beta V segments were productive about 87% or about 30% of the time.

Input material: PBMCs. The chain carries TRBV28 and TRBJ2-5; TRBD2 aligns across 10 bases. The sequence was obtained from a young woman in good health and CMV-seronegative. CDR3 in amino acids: CASRPTSGVAQTQYF. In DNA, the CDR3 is TGTGCCAGCAGACCCACTAGCGGGGTAGCGCAGACCCAGTACTTC.